What follows are 9 T cell receptor beta chains derived from one specimen sequenced in a study of T-cell memory formation after mild COVID-19. TCRdb used MiXCR to reprocess the 5' RACE reads, holding one entry per CDR3 protein. The sample has a few hundred thousand distinct CDR3 sequences; just under 20% are singletons. Sequencing was carried out using PBMCs or a T cell subset sorted from them (not recorded which). The receptor source for this set is a young man who had mild COVID-19 (a few samples of this study predate the infection). Cell type and time point are not known.

This chain joins TRBV10-1 and TRBJ2-5; D might be TRBD2 (6 bases). The V end lost 1 base, the J end lost 5 bases, and 8 bases lay between the germline ends. The CDR3 consists of 13 residues. Germline CDR1 reads WNHNN; CDR2 reads SYGVQD (reference sequence). In DNA, the CDR3 is TGCGCCAGCAGTGAGTTCCGGGAGGAGACCCAGTACTTC. It is translated as CASSEFREETQYF.

This clonotype was seen only a few times. The CDR3 reads CAISGQNQETQYF. The CDR3 DNA reads as TGTGCCATCAGCGGACAGAACCAAGAGACCCAGTACTTC. The V and J genes are TRBV10-3 and TRBJ2-5; tentative D call: TRBD1 (6 bases). Germline values: CDR1 ENHRY, CDR2 SYGVKD. Trimming cost V 6 bases and J 0 bases, with 8 bases left between them. This CDR3 spans 13 amino acids.

J is TRBJ1-6 and V is TRBV11-2; tentative D call: TRBD1 (5 bases). Trimming pared 5 bases from V and 2 bases from J, leaving 13 bases between. Germline V lookup: CDR1 SGHAT, CDR2 FQNNGV. The length of the CDR3 is 16 residues. CDR3 amino acids: CASSRGGRAYNSPLHF. CDR3 DNA: TGTGCCAGCAGCCGGGGAGGCAGGGCCTATAATTCACCCCTCCACTTT.

V and J are TRBV4-3 and TRBJ1-1, with D uncertain. Trimming took 5 bases from V and 0 from J, leaving 7 bases between them. CDR1 and CDR2 (germline): LGHNA, YSLEER. The CDR3 contains 13 residues. The CDR3 DNA reads as TGCGCCAGCAGCGATTTAATGAACACTGAAGCTTTCTTT. As protein: CASSDLMNTEAFF.

V is TRBV7-9 and J is TRBJ1-2; D gene unclear. Trimming cost V 1 base and J 4 bases, with 13 bases left between them. The CDR3 spans 15 residues. CDR1 and CDR2 (germline): SEHNR, FQNEAQ (reference sequence). CDR3 nucleotide sequence: TGTGCCAGCAGCTTAGAGGCGGCTAAACTCTATGGCTACACCTTC. Its protein is CASSLEAAKLYGYTF.

This clonotype was seen once. V is TRBV2 and J is TRBJ2-3, with D possibly matching TRBD2 (6 bases). Trimming took off 4 bases at V and 5 bases at J, with 10 bases between the two ends. Germline V lookup: CDR1 SNHLY, CDR2 FYNNEI. This CDR3 comprises 13 residues. In DNA, the CDR3 is TGTGCCAGCAGTGCTAGCGTGTTAGATACGCAGTATTTT. Its translation is CASSASVLDTQYF. The variable domain in full, completed from reference TRBV2 and TRBJ2-3, reads EPEVTQTPSHQVTQMGQEVILRCVPISNHLYFYWYRQILGQKVEFLVSFYNNEISEKSEIFDDQFSVERPDGSNFTLKIRSTKLEDSAMYFCASSASVLDTQYFGPGTRLTVL.

The chain is built from TRBV11-2 and TRBJ2-7; 16 bases agree with TRBD2. The germline V gene encodes CDR1 SGHAT and CDR2 FQNNGV. Germline trimming cut 5 bases from V and 7 bases from J; bases unmatched to any gene: 8. This CDR3 has 16 residues. The CDR3: CASSPGLAGGPFEQYF. The CDR3 DNA sequence: TGTGCCAGCAGCCCGGGACTAGCGGGGGGGCCATTTGAGCAGTACTTC.

There are a few counts of this clonotype. V and J are TRBV19 and TRBJ2-2; D ambiguous. The germline V gene encodes CDR1 LNHDA and CDR2 SQIVND (reference sequence). This CDR3 comprises 14 residues. Deletions cut 7 bases from V and 5 bases from J, with 14 bases between. The CDR3 protein is CASNFGRRTGELFF. CDR3 in DNA: TGTGCCAGTAATTTTGGGCGCAGAACCGGGGAGCTGTTTTTT.

J is TRBJ1-1 and V is TRBV6-2 or TRBV6-3; D possibly corresponds to TRBD1 (6 bases). The CDR3 spans 14 residues. The germline CDR1 and CDR2 sequences are MNHEY and SVGEGT. V was pared by 6 bases and J by 5 bases, with 16 bases between. In DNA form, the CDR3 reads TGTGCCAGCAGATCCCAGGGGCGACGGACTGAAGCTTTCTTT. This sequence encodes CASRSQGRRTEAFF.